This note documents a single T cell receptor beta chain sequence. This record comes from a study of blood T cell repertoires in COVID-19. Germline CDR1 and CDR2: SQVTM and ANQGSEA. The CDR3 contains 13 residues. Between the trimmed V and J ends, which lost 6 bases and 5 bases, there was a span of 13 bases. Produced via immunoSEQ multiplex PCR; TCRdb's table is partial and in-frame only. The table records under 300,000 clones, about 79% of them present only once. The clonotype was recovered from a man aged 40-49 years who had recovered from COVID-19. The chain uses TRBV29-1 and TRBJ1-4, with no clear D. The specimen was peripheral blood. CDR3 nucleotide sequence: TGCAGCGTACTCCTTCCGGGAAATGAAAAACTGTTTTTT. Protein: CSVLLPGNEKLFF.